This T cell receptor (beta chain) was documented in a study of cytomegalovirus exposure and HLA in healthy donors. Primers included in the PCR were 60 Vbeta and 13 Jbeta primers. Per the authors' pipeline: There were 80 million or so unique TCR beta chains by a later count, and around 10 million of them were shared. The assay was immunoSEQ multiplex PCR, and TCRdb's table has in-frame clones only and misses some. V, J and clone size reflect that table, while D and trimming were determined from the DNA. This table has about 120,000 clones, about 8.6% appearing once. Remarks on this clone: Its antigen is as yet unknown.

Study conclusions and caveats: HLA alleles were associated with 15,000 to 20,000 TCR beta sequences in a later analysis at 0.05 false discovery rate. Data from an earlier analysis indicated that most TCR beta V segments were productive either about 90% or about 30% of the time.

The specimen was PBMCs. The clonotype comes from a woman in her thirties or forties in good health and CMV-seropositive.

CDR3: CASSSGGVTYEQYF. For the CDR3, the DNA is TGCGCCAGCAGCTCGGGAGGCGTGACCTACGAGCAGTACTTC. The chain has TRBV5-1 and TRBJ2-5, with 7 bases lining up with TRBD2. The DNA end is more similar to TRBJ2-7, so the J call may be wrong. The CDR3 is 14 amino acids. Germline CDR1 and CDR2: SGHRS and YFSETQ.